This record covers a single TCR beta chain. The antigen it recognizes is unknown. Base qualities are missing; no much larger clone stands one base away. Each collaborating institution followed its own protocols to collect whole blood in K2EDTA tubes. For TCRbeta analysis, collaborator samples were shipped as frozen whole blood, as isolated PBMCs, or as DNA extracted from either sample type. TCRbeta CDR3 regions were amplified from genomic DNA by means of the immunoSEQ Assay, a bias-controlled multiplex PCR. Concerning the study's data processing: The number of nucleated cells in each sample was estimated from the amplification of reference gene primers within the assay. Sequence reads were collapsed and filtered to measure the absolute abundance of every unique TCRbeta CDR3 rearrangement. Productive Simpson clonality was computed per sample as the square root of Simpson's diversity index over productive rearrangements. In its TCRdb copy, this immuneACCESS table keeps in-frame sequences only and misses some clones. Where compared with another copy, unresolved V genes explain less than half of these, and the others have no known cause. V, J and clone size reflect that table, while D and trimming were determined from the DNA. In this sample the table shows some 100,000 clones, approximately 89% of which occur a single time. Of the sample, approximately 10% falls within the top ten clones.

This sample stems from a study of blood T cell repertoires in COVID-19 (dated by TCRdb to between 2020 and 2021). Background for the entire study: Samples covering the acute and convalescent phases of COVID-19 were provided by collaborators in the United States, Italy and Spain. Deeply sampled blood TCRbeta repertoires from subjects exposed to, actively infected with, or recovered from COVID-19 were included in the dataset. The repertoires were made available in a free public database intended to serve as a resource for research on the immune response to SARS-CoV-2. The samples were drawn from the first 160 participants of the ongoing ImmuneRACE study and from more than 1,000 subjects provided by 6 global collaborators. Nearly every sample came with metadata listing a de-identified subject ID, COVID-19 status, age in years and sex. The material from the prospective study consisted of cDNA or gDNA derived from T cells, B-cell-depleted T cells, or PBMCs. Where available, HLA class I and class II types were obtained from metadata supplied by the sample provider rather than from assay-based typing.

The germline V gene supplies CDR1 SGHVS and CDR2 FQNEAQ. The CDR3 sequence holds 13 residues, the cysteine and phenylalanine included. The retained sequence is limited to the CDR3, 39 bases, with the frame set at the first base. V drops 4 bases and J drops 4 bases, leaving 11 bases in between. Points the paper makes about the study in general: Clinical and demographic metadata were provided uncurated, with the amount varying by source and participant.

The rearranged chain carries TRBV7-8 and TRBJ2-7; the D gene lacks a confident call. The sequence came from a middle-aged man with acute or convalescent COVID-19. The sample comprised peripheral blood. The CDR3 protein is CASSSWAVYEQYF. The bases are TGTGCCAGCAGCTCCTGGGCTGTATACGAGCAGTACTTC.